This TCR beta chain came from a study of cytomegalovirus exposure and HLA in healthy donors. Clones were sequenced by immunoSEQ multiplex PCR, and TCRdb holds only the in-frame ones, with some missing. The repertoire includes about 110,000 clones, around nine tenths of them detected once, and more than 2% sits in the top ten. V shed 4 bases, J shed 8 bases, and the junction held 4 bases outside the gene matches. The V gene's germline CDR1 is KGHSH and CDR2 LQKENI. The CDR3 loop spans 12 amino acids. The chain links TRBV18 to TRBJ1-2, with 7 bases that match TRBD1. The clonotype was recovered from a woman under 30 in good health and CMV-seronegative. The sequenced material came from PBMCs. The CDR3 sequence: CASSLGTVGYTF. CDR3 in DNA: TGTGCCAGCTCACTTGGGACAGTCGGCTACACCTTC.